The present entry profiles one T cell receptor (beta chain) with its context. Germline assignment: CDR1 SGHTA and CDR2 FQGTGA. Losses at the gene ends were 3 bases for V and 0 bases for J; bases not matched to a gene: 10. The CDR3 sequence is 18 residues long. This record comes from a study of T cell changes during pregnancy in multiple sclerosis. Here immunoSEQ multiplex PCR was the method, and the copy in TCRdb shows in-frame clones only, minus some. This table holds around 59,000 clones, roughly 93% found once. The sample was CD8+ T cells from peripheral blood mononuclear cells, taken in the second trimester of pregnancy. The sequence came from a female donor with multiple sclerosis, enrolled in a pregnancy study. The V gene is TRBV7-3, the J gene TRBJ1-3; 8 bases map to TRBD1. The chain's CDR3 is CASSFPRGQAYSGNTIYF. As DNA, the CDR3 is TGTGCCAGCAGCTTCCCCCGGGGACAGGCTTACTCTGGAAACACCATATATTTT. Complete variable domain (other parts from reference TRBV7-3 and TRBJ1-3): GAGVSQTPSNKVTEKGKYVELRCDPISGHTALYWYRQSLGQGPEFLIYFQGTGAADDSGLPNDRFFAVRPEGSVSTLKIQRTERGDSAVYLCASSFPRGQAYSGNTIYFGEGSWLTVV.